This T cell receptor beta chain is drawn from a study of blood T cell repertoires in COVID-19. At the level of the study: Acute-phase and convalescent COVID-19 samples originated in the United States, Italy and Spain. T cells, B-cell-depleted T cells, or PBMCs provided the cDNA or gDNA that served as material.

V was shortened by 4 bases and J by 5 bases, with 13 bases between the two germline ends. Per the germline V gene, CDR1 is SGHKS and CDR2 is YYEKEE (reference sequence). This CDR3 contains 14 residues. In the original workflow: Scientists estimated how many nucleated cells there were by amplifying reference gene primers. The table came from immunoSEQ multiplex PCR; TCRdb's copy has only in-frame clones and leaves some out. The DNA was the basis for D and trimming; V, J and clone size are from that table. The table lists 150,000 to 170,000 clones, approximately 80% of them singletons. Sequencing input: peripheral blood. The chain combines TRBV5-5 with TRBJ1-3, with D tentatively TRBD1 (5 bases). This clonotype was sampled from a woman at least 80 years old with acute or convalescent COVID-19. CDR3 DNA sequence: TGTGCCAGCAGCCCCCAGGGCGAAAGAAACACCATATATTTT. Protein product: CASSPQGERNTIYF.